This TCR beta chain was recorded in a study of regulatory T cells in long-lasting Graves disease. Researchers made TCR beta libraries by using iRepertoire HTBI primers and running Arm-PCR on CDR3 regions. MiXCR was run by TCRdb on the multiplex PCR reads, yielding one entry per CDR3 protein. The sample records 530,000 or so distinct CDR3 sequences, around 15% being singletons. Time point noted: newly diagnosed GD, antithyroid drugs for less than 3 months. Extracted RNA from PBMCs served as the source of the TCR library. V gave up 10 bases and J gave up 4 bases, with 16 bases separating them. Germline V gene sequence: CDR1 MDHEN, CDR2 SYDVKM. There are 14 residues in the CDR3. The sample was also reused in another study, on T cells in Graves' hyperthyroidism and ophthalmopathy. This second study notes: Stable hyperthyroidism was told apart from ophthalmopathy by a model built on 13 V-J features. A median about 6.2 months before onset, the model predicted ophthalmopathy.

The chain employs TRBV28 and TRBJ2-2; no firm D call. The sample consisted of peripheral blood mononuclear cells (PBMCs), taken at new diagnosis, from a patient treated with antithyroid drugs. The clonotype comes from a man aged 18 to 29 with Graves disease. CDR3 loop: CAISRASPTGELFF. The CDR3 region has the DNA TGTGCCATCTCCCGGGCCTCGCCCACCGGGGAGCTGTTTTTT.